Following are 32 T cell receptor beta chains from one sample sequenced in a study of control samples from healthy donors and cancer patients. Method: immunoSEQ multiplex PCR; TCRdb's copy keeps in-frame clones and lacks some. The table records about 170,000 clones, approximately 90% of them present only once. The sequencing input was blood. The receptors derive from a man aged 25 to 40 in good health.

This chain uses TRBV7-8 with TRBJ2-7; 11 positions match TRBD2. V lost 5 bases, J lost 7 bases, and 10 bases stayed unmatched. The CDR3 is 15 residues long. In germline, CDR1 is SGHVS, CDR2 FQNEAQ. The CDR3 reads CASSPRTSGQGEQYF. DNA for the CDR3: TGTGCCAGCAGCCCCCGGACTAGCGGGCAAGGTGAGCAGTACTTC.

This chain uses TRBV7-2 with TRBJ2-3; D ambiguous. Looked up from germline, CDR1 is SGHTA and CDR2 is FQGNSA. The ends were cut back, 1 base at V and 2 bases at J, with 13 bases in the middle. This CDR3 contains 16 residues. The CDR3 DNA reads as TGTGCCAGCAGCTTAGATCGCCGGGTTCCCACAGATACGCAGTATTTT. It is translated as CASSLDRRVPTDTQYF.

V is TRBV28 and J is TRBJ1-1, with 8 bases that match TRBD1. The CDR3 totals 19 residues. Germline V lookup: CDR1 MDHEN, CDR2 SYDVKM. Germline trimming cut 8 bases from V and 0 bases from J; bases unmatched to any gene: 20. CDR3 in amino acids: CASVGINFKTGEVNTEAFF. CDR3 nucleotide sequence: TGTGCCAGCGTCGGAATTAATTTTAAGACAGGGGAGGTGAACACTGAAGCTTTCTTT.

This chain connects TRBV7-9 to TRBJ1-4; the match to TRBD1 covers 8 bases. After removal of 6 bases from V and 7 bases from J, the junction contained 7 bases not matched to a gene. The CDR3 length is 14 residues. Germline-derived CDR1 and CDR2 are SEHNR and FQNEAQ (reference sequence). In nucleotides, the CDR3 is TGTGCCAGCAGTTCGAGGACAGGGAGTGAAAAACTGTTTTTT. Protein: CASSSRTGSEKLFF.

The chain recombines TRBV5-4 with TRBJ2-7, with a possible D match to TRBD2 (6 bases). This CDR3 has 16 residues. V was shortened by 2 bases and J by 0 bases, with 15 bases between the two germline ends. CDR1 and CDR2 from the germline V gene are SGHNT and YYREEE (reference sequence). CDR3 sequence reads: CASSFGQRASSYEQYF. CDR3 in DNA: TGTGCCAGCAGCTTTGGTCAGCGGGCAAGCTCCTACGAGCAGTACTTC.

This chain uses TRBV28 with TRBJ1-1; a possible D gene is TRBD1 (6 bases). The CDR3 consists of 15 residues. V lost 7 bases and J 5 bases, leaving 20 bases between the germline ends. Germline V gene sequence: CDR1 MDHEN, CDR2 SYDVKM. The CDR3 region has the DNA TGTGCCAGCACCCTTGGGAAGGGGGGATGGACTGAAGCTTTCTTT. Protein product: CASTLGKGGWTEAFF.

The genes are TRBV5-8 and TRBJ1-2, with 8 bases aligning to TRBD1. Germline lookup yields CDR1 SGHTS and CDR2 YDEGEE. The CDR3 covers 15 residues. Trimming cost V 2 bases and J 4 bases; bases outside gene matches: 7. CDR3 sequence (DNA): TGTGCCAGCAGCTTCGGACAGGGCGGAGGCTATGGCTACACCTTC. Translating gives CASSFGQGGGYGYTF.

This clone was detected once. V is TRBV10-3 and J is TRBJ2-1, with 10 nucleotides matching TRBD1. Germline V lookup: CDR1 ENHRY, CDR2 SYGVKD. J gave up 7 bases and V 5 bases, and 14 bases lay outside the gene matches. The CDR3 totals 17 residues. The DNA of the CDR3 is TGTGCCATCAGTACTACTCCGGGACAGGGGCCTCATAATGAGCAGTTCTTC. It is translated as CAISTTPGQGPHNEQFF.

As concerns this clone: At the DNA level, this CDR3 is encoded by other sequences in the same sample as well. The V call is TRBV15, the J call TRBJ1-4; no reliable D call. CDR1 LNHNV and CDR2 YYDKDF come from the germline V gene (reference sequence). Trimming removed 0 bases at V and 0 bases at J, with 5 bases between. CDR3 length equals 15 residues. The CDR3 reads CATSREGSTNEKLFF. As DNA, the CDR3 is TGTGCCACCAGCAGAGAAGGGTCAACTAATGAAAAACTGTTTTTT.

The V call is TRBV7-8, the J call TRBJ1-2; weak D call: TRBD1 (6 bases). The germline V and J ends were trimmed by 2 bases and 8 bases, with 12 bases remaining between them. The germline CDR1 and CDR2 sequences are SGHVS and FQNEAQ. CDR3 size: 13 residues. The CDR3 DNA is TGTGCCAGCAGCTTAAAACAGGGAGTCGGCTACACCTTC. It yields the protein CASSLKQGVGYTF.

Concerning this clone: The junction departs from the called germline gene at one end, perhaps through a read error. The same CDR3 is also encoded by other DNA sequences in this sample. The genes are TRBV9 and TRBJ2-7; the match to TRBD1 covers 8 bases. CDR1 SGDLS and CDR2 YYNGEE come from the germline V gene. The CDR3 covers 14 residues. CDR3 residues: CASSATGVRYEQYF. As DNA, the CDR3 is TGCGCCAGCAGCGCGACAGGGGTCCGGTACGAGCAGTACTTC.

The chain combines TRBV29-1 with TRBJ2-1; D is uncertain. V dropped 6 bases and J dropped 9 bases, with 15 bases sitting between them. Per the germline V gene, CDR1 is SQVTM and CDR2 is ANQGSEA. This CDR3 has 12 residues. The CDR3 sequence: CSVRKRAVEQFF. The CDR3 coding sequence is TGCAGCGTCCGGAAACGGGCTGTTGAGCAGTTCTTC.

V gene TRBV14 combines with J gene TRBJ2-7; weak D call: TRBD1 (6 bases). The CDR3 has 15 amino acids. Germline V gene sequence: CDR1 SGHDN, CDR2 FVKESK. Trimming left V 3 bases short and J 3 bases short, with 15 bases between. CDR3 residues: CASSHNRVGIYEQYF. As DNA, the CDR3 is TGTGCCAGCAGCCACAACAGGGTTGGTATCTACGAGCAGTACTTC.

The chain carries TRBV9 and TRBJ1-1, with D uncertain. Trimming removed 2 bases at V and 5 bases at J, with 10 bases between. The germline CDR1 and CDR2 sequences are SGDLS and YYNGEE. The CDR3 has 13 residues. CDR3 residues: CASSVGVATEAFF. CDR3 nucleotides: TGTGCCAGCAGCGTGGGAGTGGCGACTGAAGCTTTCTTT.

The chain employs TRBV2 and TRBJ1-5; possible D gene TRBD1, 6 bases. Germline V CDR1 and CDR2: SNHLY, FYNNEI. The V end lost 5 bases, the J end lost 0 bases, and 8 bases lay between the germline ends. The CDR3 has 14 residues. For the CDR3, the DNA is TGTGCCAGCAGTTCAGGGGTTAGCAATCAGCCCCAGCATTTT. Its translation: CASSSGVSNQPQHF.

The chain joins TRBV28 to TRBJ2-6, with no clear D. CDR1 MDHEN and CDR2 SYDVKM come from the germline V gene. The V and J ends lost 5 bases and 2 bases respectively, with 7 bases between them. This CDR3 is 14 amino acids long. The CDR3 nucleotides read TGTGCCAGCAGTGACCTTACTGGGGCCAACGTCCTGACTTTC. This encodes CASSDLTGANVLTF.

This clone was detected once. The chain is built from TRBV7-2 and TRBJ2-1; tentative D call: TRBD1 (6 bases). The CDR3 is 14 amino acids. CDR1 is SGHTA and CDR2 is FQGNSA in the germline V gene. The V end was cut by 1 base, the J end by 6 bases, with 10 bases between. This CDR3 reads CASSLERTANEQFF. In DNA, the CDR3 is TGTGCCAGCAGCTTAGAACGGACAGCCAATGAGCAGTTCTTC.

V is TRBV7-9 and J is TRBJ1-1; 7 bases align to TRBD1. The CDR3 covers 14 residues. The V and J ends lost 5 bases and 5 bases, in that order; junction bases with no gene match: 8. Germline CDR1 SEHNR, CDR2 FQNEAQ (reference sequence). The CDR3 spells CASSPGQGETEAFF. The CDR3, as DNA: TGTGCCAGCAGCCCAGGGCAGGGGGAAACTGAAGCTTTCTTT. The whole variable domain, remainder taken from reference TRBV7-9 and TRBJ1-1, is DTGVSQNPRHKITKRGQNVTFRCDPISEHNRLYWYRQTLGQGPEFLTYFQNEAQLEKSRLLSDRFSAERPKGSFSTLEIQRTEQGDSAMYLCASSPGQGETEAFFGQGTRLTVV.

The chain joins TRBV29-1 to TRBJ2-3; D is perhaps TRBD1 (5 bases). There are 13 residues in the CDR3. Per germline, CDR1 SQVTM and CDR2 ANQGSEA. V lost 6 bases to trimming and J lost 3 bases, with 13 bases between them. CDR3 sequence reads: CSVAQVLTDTQYF. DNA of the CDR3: TGCAGCGTGGCACAGGTATTGACAGATACGCAGTATTTT.

CDR3 coding DNA: TGTGCCAGCAAGGCAGGCGGAACCTGGCTTGGCTACACCTTC. This encodes CASKAGGTWLGYTF. This sequence joins TRBV6-5 and TRBJ1-2; no clear D gene. The CDR3 covers 14 residues. V was cut by 7 bases and J by 7 bases, with 19 bases left in between. The V gene's germline CDR1 is MNHEY and CDR2 SVGAGI.

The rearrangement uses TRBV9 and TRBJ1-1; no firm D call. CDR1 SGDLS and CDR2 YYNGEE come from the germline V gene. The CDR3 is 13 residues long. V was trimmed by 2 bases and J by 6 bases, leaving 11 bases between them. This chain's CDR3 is CASSVYSYSEAFF. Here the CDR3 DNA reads TGTGCCAGCAGCGTCTACAGCTACTCTGAAGCTTTCTTT.

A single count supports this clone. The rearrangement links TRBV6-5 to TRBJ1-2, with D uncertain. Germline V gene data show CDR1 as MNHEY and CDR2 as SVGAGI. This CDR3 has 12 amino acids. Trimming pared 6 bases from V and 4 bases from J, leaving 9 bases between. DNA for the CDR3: TGTGCCAGCAGCACGCCATTCTATGGCTACACCTTC. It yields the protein CASSTPFYGYTF.

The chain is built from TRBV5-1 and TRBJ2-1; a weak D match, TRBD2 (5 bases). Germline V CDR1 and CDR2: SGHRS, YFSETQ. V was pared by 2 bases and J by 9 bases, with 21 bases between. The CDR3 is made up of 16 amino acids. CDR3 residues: CASSLLPKLEASEQFF. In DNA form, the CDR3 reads TGCGCCAGCAGCTTACTCCCAAAACTAGAAGCCAGTGAGCAGTTCTTC.

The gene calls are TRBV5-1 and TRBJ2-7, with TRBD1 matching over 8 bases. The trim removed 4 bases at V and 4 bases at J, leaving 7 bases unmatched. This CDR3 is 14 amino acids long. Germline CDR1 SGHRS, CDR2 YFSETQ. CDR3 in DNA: TGCGCCAGCAGCGAAGACAGGGGCTTTTACGAGCAGTACTTC. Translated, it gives CASSEDRGFYEQYF. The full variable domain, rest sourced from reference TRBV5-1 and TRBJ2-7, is KAGVTQTPRYLIKTRGQQVTLSCSPISGHRSVSWYQQTPGQGLQFLFEYFSETQRNKGNFPGRFSGRQFSNSRSEMNVSTLELGDSALYLCASSEDRGFYEQYFGPGTRLTVT.

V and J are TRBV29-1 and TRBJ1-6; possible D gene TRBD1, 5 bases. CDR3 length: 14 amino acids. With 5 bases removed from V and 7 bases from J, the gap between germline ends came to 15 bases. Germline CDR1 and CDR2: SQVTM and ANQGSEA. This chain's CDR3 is CSVKLGRPNSPLHF. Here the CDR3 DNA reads TGCAGCGTTAAGTTGGGACGGCCAAATTCACCCCTCCACTTT.

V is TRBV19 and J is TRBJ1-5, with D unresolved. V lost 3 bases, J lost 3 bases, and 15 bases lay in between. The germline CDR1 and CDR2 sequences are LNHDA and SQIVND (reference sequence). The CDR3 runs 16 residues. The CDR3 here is CASSMRLGRNNQPQHF. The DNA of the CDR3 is TGTGCCAGTAGTATGAGGTTAGGGCGGAACAATCAGCCCCAGCATTTT.

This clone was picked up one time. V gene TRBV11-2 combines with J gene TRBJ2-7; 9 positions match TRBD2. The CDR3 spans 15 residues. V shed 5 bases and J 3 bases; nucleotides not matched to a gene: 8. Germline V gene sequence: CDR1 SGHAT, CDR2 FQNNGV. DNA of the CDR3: TGTGCCAGCAGCGAATTTAGCGGGGGATTCTACGAGCAGTACTTC. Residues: CASSEFSGGFYEQYF.

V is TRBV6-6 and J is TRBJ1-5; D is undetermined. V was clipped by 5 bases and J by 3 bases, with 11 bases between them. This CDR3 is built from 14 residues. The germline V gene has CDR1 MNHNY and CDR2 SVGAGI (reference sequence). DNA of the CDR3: TGTGCCAGCAGTCCCGGACGGTTCAATCAGCCCCAGCATTTT. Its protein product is CASSPGRFNQPQHF.

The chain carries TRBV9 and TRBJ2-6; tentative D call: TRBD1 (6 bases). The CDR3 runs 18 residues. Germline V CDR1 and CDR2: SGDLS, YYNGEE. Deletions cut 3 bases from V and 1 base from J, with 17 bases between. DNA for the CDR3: TGTGCCAGCAGCGCAACGCCCATAACAGGGTCTGGGGCCAACGTCCTGACTTTC. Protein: CASSATPITGSGANVLTF. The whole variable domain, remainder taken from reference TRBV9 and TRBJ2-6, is DSGVTQTPKHLITATGQRVTLRCSPRSGDLSVYWYQQSLDQGLQFLIQYYNGEERAKGNILERFSAQQFPDLHSELNLSSLELGDSALYFCASSATPITGSGANVLTFGAGSRLTVL.

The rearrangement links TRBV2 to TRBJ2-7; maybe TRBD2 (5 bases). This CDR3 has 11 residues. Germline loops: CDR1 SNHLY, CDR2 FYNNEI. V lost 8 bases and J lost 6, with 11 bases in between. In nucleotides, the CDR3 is TGTGCCAGCGTGGCGGGTGGCGAGCAGTACTTC. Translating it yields CASVAGGEQYF.

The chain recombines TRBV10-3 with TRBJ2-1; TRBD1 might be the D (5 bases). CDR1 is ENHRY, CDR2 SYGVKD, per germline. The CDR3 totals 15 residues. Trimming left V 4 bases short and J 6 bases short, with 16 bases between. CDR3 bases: TGTGCCATCAGTGTGCGGCAGGGAAATGGCAATGAGCAGTTCTTC. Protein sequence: CAISVRQGNGNEQFF.

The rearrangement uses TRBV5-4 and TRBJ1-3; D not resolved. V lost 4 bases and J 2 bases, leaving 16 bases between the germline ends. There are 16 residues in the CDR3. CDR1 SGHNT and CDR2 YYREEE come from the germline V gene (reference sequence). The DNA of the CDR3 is TGTGCCAGCAGCGTAGGAGGAACATTGGCTGGAAACACCATATATTTT. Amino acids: CASSVGGTLAGNTIYF.